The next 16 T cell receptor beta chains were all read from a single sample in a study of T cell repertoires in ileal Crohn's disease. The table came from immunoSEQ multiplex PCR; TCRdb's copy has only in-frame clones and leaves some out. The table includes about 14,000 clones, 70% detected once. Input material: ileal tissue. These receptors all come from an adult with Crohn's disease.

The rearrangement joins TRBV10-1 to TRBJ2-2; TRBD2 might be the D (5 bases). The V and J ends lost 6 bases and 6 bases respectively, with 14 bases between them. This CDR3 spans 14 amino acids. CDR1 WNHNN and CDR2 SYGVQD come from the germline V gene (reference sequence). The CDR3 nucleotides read TGCGCCAGCAGGAAAGCAACGGGATCCGGGGAGCTGTTTTTT. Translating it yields CASRKATGSGELFF.

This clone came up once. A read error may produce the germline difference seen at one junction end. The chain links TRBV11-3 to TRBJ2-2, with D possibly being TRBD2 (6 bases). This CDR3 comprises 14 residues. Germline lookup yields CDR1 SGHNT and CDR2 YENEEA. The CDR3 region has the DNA TGTGCCAGCAGCCCAGGGACTGATCCCGGGAAGCTGTTTTTT. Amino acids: CASSPGTDPGKLFF.

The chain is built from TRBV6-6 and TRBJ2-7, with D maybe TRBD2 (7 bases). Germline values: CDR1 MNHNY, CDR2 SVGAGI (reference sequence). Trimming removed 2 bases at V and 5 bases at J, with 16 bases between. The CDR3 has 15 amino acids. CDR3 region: CASSYMRGGKNEQYF. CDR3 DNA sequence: TGTGCCAGCAGTTACATGAGGGGGGGTAAGAACGAGCAGTACTTC.

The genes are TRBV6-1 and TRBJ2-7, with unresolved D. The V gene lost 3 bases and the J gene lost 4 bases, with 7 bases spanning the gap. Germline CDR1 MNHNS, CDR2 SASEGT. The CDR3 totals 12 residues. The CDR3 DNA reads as TGTGCCAGCAGTGACGTCAGATACGAGCAGTACTTC. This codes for CASSDVRYEQYF.

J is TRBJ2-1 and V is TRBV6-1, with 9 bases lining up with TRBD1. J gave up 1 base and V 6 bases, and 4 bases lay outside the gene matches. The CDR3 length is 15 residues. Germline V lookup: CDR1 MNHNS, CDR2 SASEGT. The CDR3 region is CASRAGQGSYNEQFF. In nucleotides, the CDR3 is TGTGCCAGCAGAGCCGGACAGGGGTCCTACAATGAGCAGTTCTTC.

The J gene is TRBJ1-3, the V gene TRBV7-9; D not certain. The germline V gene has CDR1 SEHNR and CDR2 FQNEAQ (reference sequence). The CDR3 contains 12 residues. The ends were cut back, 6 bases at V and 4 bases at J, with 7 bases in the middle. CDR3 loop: CASSSLGNTIYF. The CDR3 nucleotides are TGTGCCAGCAGTTCGCTAGGAAACACCATATATTTT.

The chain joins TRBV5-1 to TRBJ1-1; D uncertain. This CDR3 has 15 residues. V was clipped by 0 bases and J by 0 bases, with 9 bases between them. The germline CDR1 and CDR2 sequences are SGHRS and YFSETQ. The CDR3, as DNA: TGCGCCAGCAGCTTGGCCGTATGGATGAACACTGAAGCTTTCTTT. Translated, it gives CASSLAVWMNTEAFF.

The DNA for the CDR3 is TGTGCCAGTAGTGCAGGGCCCATGAACACTGAAGCTTTCTTT. Protein: CASSAGPMNTEAFF. The rearrangement joins TRBV19 to TRBJ1-1, with D tentatively TRBD1 (5 bases). Trimming pared 5 bases from V and 0 bases from J, leaving 10 bases between. CDR1 is LNHDA and CDR2 is SQIVND in the germline V gene (reference sequence). The length of the CDR3 is 14 residues.

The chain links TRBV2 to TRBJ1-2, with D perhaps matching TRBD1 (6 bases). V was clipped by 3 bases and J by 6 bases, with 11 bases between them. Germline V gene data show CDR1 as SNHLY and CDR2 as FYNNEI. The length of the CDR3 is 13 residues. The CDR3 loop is CASSEGRGNGYTF. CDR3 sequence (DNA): TGTGCCAGCAGTGAGGGCAGGGGAAATGGCTACACCTTC.

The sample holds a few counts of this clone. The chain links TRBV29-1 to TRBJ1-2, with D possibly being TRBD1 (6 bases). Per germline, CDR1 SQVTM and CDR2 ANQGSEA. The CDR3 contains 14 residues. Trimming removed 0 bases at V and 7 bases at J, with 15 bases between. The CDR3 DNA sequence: TGCAGCGTTGAAGATGAAAGGGGGAGAGGTGGCTACACCTTC. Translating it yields CSVEDERGRGGYTF.

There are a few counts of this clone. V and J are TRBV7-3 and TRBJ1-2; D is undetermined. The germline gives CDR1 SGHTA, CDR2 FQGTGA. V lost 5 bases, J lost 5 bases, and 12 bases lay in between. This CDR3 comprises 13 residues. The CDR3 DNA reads TGTGCCAGCAGCCCCTCCAGTGGATATGGCTACACCTTC. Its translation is CASSPSSGYGYTF.

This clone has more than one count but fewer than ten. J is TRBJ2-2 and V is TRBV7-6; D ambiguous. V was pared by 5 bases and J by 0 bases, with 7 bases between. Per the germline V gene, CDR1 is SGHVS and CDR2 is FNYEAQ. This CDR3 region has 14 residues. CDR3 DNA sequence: TGTGCCAGCAGCCCTACAACGAACACCGGGGAGCTGTTTTTT. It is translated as CASSPTTNTGELFF.

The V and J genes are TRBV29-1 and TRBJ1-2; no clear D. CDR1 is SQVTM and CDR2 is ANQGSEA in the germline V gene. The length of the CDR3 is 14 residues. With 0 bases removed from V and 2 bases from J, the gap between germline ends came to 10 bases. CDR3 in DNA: TGCAGCGTTGAAGATCGATCAAGGAACTATGGCTACACCTTC. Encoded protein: CSVEDRSRNYGYTF.

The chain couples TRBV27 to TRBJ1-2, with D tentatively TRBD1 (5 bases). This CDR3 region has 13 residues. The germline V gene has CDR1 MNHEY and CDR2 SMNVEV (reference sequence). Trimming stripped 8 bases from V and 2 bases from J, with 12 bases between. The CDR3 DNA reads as TGTGCCAGCTCGGCACAGGAAAACTATGGCTACACCTTC. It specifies CASSAQENYGYTF.

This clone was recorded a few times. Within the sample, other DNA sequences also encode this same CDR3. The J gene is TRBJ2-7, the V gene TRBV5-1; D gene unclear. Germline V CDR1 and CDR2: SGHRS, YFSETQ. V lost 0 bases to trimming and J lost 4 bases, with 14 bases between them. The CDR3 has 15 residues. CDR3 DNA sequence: TGCGCCAGCAGCTTGGGGGTAACAACGGGTTACGAGCAGTACTTC. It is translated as CASSLGVTTGYEQYF.

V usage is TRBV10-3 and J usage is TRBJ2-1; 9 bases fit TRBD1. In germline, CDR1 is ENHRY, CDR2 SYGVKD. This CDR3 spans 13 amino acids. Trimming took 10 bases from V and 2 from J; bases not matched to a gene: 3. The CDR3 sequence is CATRQGAYNEQFF. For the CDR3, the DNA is TGTGCCACCAGACAGGGGGCCTACAATGAGCAGTTCTTC.